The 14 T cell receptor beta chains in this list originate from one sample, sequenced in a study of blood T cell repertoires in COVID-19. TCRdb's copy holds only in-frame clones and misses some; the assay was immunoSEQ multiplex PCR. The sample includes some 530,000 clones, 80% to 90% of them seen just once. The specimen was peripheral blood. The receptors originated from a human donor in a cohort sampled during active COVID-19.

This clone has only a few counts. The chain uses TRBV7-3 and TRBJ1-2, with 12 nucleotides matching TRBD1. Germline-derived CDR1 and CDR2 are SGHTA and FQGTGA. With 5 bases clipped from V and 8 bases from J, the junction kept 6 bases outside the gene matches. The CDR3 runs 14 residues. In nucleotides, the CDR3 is TGTGCCAGCAGCCCGGGACAGGGGGCGGGAGGCTACACCTTC. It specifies CASSPGQGAGGYTF.

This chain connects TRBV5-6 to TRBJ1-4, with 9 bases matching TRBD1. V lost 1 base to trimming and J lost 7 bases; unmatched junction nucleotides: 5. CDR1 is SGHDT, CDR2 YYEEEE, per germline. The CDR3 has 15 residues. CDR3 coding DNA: TGTGCCAGCAGCTTGCCCGGGACAGGGACTGAAAAACTGTTTTTT. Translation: CASSLPGTGTEKLFF.

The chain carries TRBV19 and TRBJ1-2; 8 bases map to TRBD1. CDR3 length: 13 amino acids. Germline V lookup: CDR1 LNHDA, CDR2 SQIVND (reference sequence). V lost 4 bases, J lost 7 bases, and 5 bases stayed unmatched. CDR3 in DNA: TGTGCCAGTAGTACCAGGACAGGGAGTGGCTACACCTTC. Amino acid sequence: CASSTRTGSGYTF.

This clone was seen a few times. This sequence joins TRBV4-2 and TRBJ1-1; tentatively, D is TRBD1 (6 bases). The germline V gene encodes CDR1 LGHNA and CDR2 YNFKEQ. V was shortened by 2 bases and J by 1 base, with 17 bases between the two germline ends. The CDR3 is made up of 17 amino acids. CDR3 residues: CASSQSAGGAGNTEAFF. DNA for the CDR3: TGTGCCAGCAGCCAAAGTGCTGGGGGCGCTGGGAACACTGAAGCTTTCTTT.

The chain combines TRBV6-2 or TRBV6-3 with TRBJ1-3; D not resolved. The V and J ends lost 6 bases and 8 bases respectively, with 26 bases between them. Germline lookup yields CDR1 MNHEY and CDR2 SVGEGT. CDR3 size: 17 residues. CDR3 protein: CASSTPATGHSGDTIYF. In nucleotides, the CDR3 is TGTGCCAGCAGCACGCCAGCTACGGGCCACTCGGGAGACACCATATATTTT.

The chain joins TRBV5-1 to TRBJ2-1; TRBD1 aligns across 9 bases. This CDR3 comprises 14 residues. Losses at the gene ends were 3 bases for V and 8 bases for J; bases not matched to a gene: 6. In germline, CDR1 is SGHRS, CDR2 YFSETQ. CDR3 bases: TGCGCCAGCAGCTATGGGGACAGGGTGGATGAGCAGTTCTTC. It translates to CASSYGDRVDEQFF. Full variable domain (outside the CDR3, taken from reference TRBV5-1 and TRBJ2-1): KAGVTQTPRYLIKTRGQQVTLSCSPISGHRSVSWYQQTPGQGLQFLFEYFSETQRNKGNFPGRFSGRQFSNSRSEMNVSTLELGDSALYLCASSYGDRVDEQFFGPGTRLTVL.

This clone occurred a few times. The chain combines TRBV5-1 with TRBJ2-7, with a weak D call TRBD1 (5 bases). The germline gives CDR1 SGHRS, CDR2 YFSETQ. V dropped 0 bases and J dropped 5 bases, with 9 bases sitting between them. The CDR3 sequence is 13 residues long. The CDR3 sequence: CASSLEGAHEQYF. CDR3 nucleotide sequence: TGCGCCAGCAGCTTGGAAGGGGCCCACGAGCAGTACTTC. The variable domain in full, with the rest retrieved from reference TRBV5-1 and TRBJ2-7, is KAGVTQTPRYLIKTRGQQVTLSCSPISGHRSVSWYQQTPGQGLQFLFEYFSETQRNKGNFPGRFSGRQFSNSRSEMNVSTLELGDSALYLCASSLEGAHEQYFGPGTRLTVT.

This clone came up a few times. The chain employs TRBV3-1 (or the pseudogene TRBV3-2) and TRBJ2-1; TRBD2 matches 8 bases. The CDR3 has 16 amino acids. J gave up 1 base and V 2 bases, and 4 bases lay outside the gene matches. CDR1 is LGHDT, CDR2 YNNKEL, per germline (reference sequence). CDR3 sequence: CASSQSGRTSYNEQFF. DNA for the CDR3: TGTGCCAGCAGCCAAAGCGGGAGAACTTCCTACAATGAGCAGTTCTTC.

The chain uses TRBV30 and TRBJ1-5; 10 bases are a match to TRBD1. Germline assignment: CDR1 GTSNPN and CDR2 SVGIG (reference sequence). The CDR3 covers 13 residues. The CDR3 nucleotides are TGTGCGTTCGACAGGGGGCTCAATCAGCCCCAGCATTTT. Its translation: CAFDRGLNQPQHF.

CDR3 residues: CASRGVAASYEQYF. The CDR3 DNA follows: TGTGCCAGCAGGGGGGTAGCGGCCTCCTACGAGCAGTACTTC. J is TRBJ2-7 and V is TRBV2, with D tentatively TRBD2 (6 bases). V lost 6 bases and J 0 bases, leaving 12 bases between the germline ends. This CDR3 has 14 residues. Germline loops: CDR1 SNHLY, CDR2 FYNNEI. Complete variable domain (other parts from reference TRBV2 and TRBJ2-7): EPEVTQTPSHQVTQMGQEVILRCVPISNHLYFYWYRQILGQKVEFLVSFYNNEISEKSEIFDDQFSVERPDGSNFTLKIRSTKLEDSAMYFCASRGVAASYEQYFGPGTRLTVT.

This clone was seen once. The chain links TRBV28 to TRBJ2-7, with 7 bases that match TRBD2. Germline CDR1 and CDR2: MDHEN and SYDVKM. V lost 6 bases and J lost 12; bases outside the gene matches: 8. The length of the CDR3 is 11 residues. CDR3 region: CASRAGTILYF. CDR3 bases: TGTGCCAGCAGGGCCGGGACTATCCTGTACTTC.

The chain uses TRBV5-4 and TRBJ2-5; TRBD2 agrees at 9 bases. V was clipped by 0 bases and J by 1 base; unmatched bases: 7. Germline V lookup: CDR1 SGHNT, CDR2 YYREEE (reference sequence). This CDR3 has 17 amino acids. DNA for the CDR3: TGTGCCAGCAGCTTGGGAGGGGCGGGAGGGCCCCAAGAGACCCAGTACTTC. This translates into CASSLGGAGGPQETQYF.

The DNA of the CDR3 is TGTGCCAGCAGCCGGGACAGGTACACCGGGGAGCTGTTTTTT. The encoded protein is CASSRDRYTGELFF. V usage is TRBV7-3 and J usage is TRBJ2-2; TRBD1 agrees at 8 bases. Trimming cost V 5 bases and J 3 bases; bases outside gene matches: 2. The length of the CDR3 is 14 residues. Germline V lookup: CDR1 SGHTA, CDR2 FQGTGA.

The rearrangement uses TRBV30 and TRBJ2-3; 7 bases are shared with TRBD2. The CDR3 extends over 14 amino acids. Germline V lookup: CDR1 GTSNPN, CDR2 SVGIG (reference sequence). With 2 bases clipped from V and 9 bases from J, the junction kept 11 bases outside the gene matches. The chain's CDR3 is CAWSPPAGTRTQYF. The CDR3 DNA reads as TGTGCCTGGAGTCCTCCAGCGGGAACAAGGACGCAGTATTTT.